This T cell receptor (beta chain) is from a study of cytomegalovirus exposure and HLA in healthy donors. Background on the study: One earlier analysis, a look at 150 million to 200 million T cells, found almost 120 million unique TCR beta sequences.

V lost 1 base and J lost 4, with 4 bases in between. The V gene's germline CDR1 is LNHNV and CDR2 YYDKDF (reference sequence). This CDR3 has 13 residues. Study observations and caveats: The majority of CMV-associated TCR beta chains were reported as apparently HLA-restricted in a later analysis.

Vbeta (60) and Jbeta (13) primers were used in the PCR. Here immunoSEQ multiplex PCR was the method, and the copy in TCRdb shows in-frame clones only, minus some. The table shows approximately 91,000 clones, with around 59% occurring only once. This clone was observed a handful of times. Its antigen is not known. The chain carries TRBV15 and TRBJ1-4; D is undetermined. Sequenced material: PBMCs. This receptor was identified in a human donor in good health. CDR3 sequence reads: CATSRAHNEKLFF. The CDR3 DNA is TGTGCCACCAGCAGAGCCCATAATGAAAAACTGTTTTTT.